This T cell receptor beta chain stems from a study of human T cells and chemical hapten exposure. Extraction yielded total RNA from whole blood (unfractionated). The CDR3 has 15 residues. Trimming removed 5 bases from V and 5 bases from J, with 19 bases in between. From germline, CDR1 is ENHRY and CDR2 SYGVKD. Individual cDNA molecules received unique molecular identifiers in the library. TCRdb independently ran MiXCR on the 5' RACE reads; one entry per CDR3 protein. The sample lists more than 60,000 distinct CDR3 sequences; about 15% were seen once. The V call is TRBV10-3, the J call TRBJ2-7, with D tentatively TRBD2 (5 bases). The origin of this receptor is a female donor in good health. CDR3 amino acids: CAISLSLGLGDEQYF. For the CDR3, the DNA is TGTGCCATCAGTCTCTCCCTCGGACTTGGGGACGAGCAGTACTTC.